Listed here are 21 T cell receptor beta chains from one sample, sequenced in a study of blood T cell repertoires in COVID-19. Data came from immunoSEQ multiplex PCR; TCRdb stores just in-frame clones and leaves some out. The sample includes 250,000 to 400,000 clones, about 91% of them seen just once. The sequenced material came from peripheral blood. The receptor set was obtained from a woman between 25 and 40 years old with COVID-19, enrolled during active disease.

The chain joins TRBV18 to TRBJ2-7, with 7 nucleotides matching TRBD1. The CDR3 contains 13 residues. Germline values: CDR1 KGHSH, CDR2 LQKENI. The ends lost 5 bases at V and 2 bases at J; junction bases unmatched: 3. The CDR3, as DNA: TGTGCCAGCTCAGAGGGGACAGCCTACGAGCAGTACTTC. This sequence encodes CASSEGTAYEQYF.

The rearrangement uses TRBV12-3 or TRBV12-4 and TRBJ1-1; no definite D call. V gave up 6 bases and J gave up 5 bases, with 13 bases separating them. This CDR3 is built from 13 residues. The CDR3 loop is CASSTEGGTEAFF. CDR3 coding DNA: TGTGCCAGCAGCACCGAAGGCGGGACTGAAGCTTTCTTT.

The chain joins TRBV5-8 to TRBJ1-5; tentatively, D is TRBD1 (6 bases). V was clipped by 5 bases and J by 7 bases, with 19 bases between them. The CDR3 is made up of 15 amino acids. The germline CDR1 and CDR2 sequences are SGHTS and YDEGEE. The CDR3 bases are TGTGCCAGCAGAAACGTACAGGGTCCCATACAGCCCCAGCATTTT. Encoded protein: CASRNVQGPIQPQHF. Filled out from reference TRBV5-8 and TRBJ1-5, the complete variable domain reads EAGVTQSPTHLIKTRGQQATLRCSPISGHTSVYWYQQALGLGLQFLLWYDEGEERNRGNFPPRFSGRQFPNYSSELNVNALELEDSALYLCASRNVQGPIQPQHFGDGTRLSIL.

CDR3 DNA: TGTGCCAGCAGTGTGGGGGCGGTGAATAGCAATCAGCCCCAGCATTTT. Translation gives CASSVGAVNSNQPQHF. The chain uses TRBV28 and TRBJ1-5, with D perhaps TRBD1 (6 bases). Germline loops: CDR1 MDHEN, CDR2 SYDVKM. The CDR3 runs to 16 residues. With 5 bases removed from V and 0 bases from J, the gap between germline ends came to 14 bases.

The chain has TRBV11-1 and TRBJ2-2; a weak D match, TRBD1 (5 bases). CDR1 is SGHAT and CDR2 is FQDESV in the germline V gene (reference sequence). The CDR3 spans 12 residues. Deletions cut 5 bases from V and 6 bases from J, with 7 bases between. The CDR3 reads CASSPRAGELFF. The CDR3 DNA follows: TGTGCCAGCAGCCCCAGGGCCGGGGAGCTGTTTTTT. Drawing the rest from reference TRBV11-1 and TRBJ2-2, the complete variable domain is EAEVAQSPRYKITEKSQAVAFWCDPISGHATLYWYRQILGQGPELLVQFQDESVVDDSQLPKDRFSAERLKGVDSTLKIQPAELGDSAMYLCASSPRAGELFFGEGSRLTVL.

This rearrangement joins TRBV6-6 to TRBJ1-1; 7 bases map to TRBD1. The V gene's germline CDR1 is MNHNY and CDR2 SVGAGI (reference sequence). The V gene end was trimmed by 7 bases and the J gene end by 6 bases; junction bases not matched to a gene: 11. CDR3 size: 14 residues. The DNA of the CDR3 is TGTGCCAGCAACAGGGGTAATGAGTTCCCTGAAGCTTTCTTT. It is translated as CASNRGNEFPEAFF.

As regards this clone: Other DNA sequences from this sample encode an identical CDR3 as well. CDR3 sequence reads: CASSLGQNQPQHF. The DNA of the CDR3 is TGCGCCAGCAGCTTGGGACAGAATCAGCCCCAGCATTTT. The V call is TRBV5-1, the J call TRBJ1-5; D perhaps matches TRBD1 (5 bases). V lost 0 bases and J 4 bases, leaving 5 bases between the germline ends. CDR3 length equals 13 residues. Germline values: CDR1 SGHRS, CDR2 YFSETQ.

This chain links TRBV2 with TRBJ1-2; 10 bases match TRBD1. Germline V gene lookup returns CDR1 SNHLY and CDR2 FYNNEI. Trimming at V came to 8 bases and at J to 8 bases, leaving 8 bases not matched to a gene. This CDR3 contains 13 residues. The CDR3 DNA follows: TGTGCCAGCGCGGGACAGGGGATCCTCGGCTACACCTTC. Translating it yields CASAGQGILGYTF. The full variable domain, in which reference TRBV2 and TRBJ1-2 provide the parts outside the CDR3, is EPEVTQTPSHQVTQMGQEVILRCVPISNHLYFYWYRQILGQKVEFLVSFYNNEISEKSEIFDDQFSVERPDGSNFTLKIRSTKLEDSAMYFCASAGQGILGYTFGSGTRLTVV.

This clone was recorded once. The gene calls are TRBV7-6 and TRBJ2-1; D ambiguous. From germline, CDR1 is SGHVS and CDR2 FNYEAQ. The V end was cut by 2 bases, the J end by 9 bases, with 8 bases between. CDR3 length: 12 amino acids. CDR3 sequence (DNA): TGTGCCAGCAGCTTACGCCTAGGTGAGCAGTTCTTC. Residues: CASSLRLGEQFF.

The genes are TRBV6-5 and TRBJ1-2, with TRBD1 matching 11 bases. CDR3 size: 13 residues. Germline CDR1 and CDR2: MNHEY and SVGAGI. After removal of 5 bases from V and 8 bases from J, the junction contained 4 bases not matched to a gene. CDR3 coding DNA: TGTGCCAGCAGTAGGACAGGGGGCCGCGGCTACACCTTC. Protein: CASSRTGGRGYTF.

A single count supports this clone. V is TRBV27 and J is TRBJ1-5, with D perhaps TRBD1 (5 bases). Germline V gives CDR1 MNHEY, CDR2 SMNVEV (reference sequence). V was trimmed by 4 bases and J by 4 bases, leaving 14 bases between them. This CDR3 spans 15 amino acids. CDR3 nucleotide sequence: TGTGCCAGCAGTTCGATGGGTACAGGTAATCAGCCCCAGCATTTT. Translated: CASSSMGTGNQPQHF.

The rearrangement joins TRBV7-8 to TRBJ1-3; no firm D call. The ends were cut back, 1 base at V and 0 bases at J, with 7 bases in the middle. The CDR3 covers 15 residues. Germline loops: CDR1 SGHVS, CDR2 FQNEAQ. The DNA for the CDR3 is TGTGCCAGCAGCTTAGGCGGTGACTCTGGAAACACCATATATTTT. Amino acids: CASSLGGDSGNTIYF.

This chain links TRBV5-3 with TRBJ2-7; perhaps TRBD1 as D (5 bases). TRBV5-3 qualifies as an ORF whose function is uncertain. V was shortened by 1 base and J by 1 base, with 9 bases between the two germline ends. This CDR3 region has 14 residues. The CDR3 region has the DNA TGTGCCAGAAGCTTGTTGCCAGGGTCCTACGAGCAGTACTTC. Translated: CARSLLPGSYEQYF.

The V gene is TRBV12-5, the J gene TRBJ1-1, with no clear D. Trimming took off 6 bases at V and 4 bases at J, with 21 bases between the two ends. The germline V gene has CDR1 LGHNT and CDR2 FRNRAP. This CDR3 has 16 amino acids. CDR3: CASGLRGHGGSTEAFF. As DNA, the CDR3 is TGTGCTAGTGGCCTCCGAGGCCATGGCGGGAGCACTGAAGCTTTCTTT.

V is TRBV5-5 and J is TRBJ1-2, with D possibly matching TRBD1 (5 bases). Germline V gene sequence: CDR1 SGHKS, CDR2 YYEKEE (reference sequence). CDR3 length equals 15 residues. Between the trimmed V and J ends, which lost 2 bases and 0 bases, there was a span of 11 bases. In DNA form, the CDR3 reads TGTGCCAGCAGCTTCGGACACAGGTCTAACTATGGCTACACCTTC. Amino acids: CASSFGHRSNYGYTF. The complete variable domain, with remaining parts taken from reference TRBV5-5 and TRBJ1-2, reads DAGVTQSPTHLIKTRGQQVTLRCSPISGHKSVSWYQQVLGQGPQFIFQYYEKEERGRGNFPDRFSARQFPNYSSELNVNALLLGDSALYLCASSFGHRSNYGYTFGSGTRLTVV.

This chain connects TRBV7-9 to TRBJ2-1; weak D call: TRBD1 (5 bases). V shed 4 bases and J shed 4 bases, with 17 bases lying between them. This CDR3 is built from 16 residues. Germline V gene sequence: CDR1 SEHNR, CDR2 FQNEAQ (reference sequence). CDR3 nucleotide sequence: TGTGCCAGCAGCTCGAGCCCGGAGACAGATTACAATGAGCAGTTCTTC. Residues: CASSSSPETDYNEQFF.

This clone appeared a few times. The V call is TRBV2, the J call TRBJ1-1; TRBD1 might be the D (6 bases). The germline gives CDR1 SNHLY, CDR2 FYNNEI. V gave up 6 bases and J gave up 5 bases, with 16 bases separating them. The CDR3 has 14 amino acids. CDR3 sequence (DNA): TGTGCCAGCAGCCCTACAGGGATACGGACTGAAGCTTTCTTT. Residues: CASSPTGIRTEAFF.

V and J are TRBV28 and TRBJ1-6; 7 bases agree with TRBD1. This CDR3 is 15 amino acids long. Germline V gene lookup returns CDR1 MDHEN and CDR2 SYDVKM. After removal of 6 bases from V and 9 bases from J, the junction contained 11 bases not matched to a gene. The chain's CDR3 is CASRTGSLLGSPLHF. The CDR3 DNA reads TGTGCCAGCAGGACAGGGTCATTATTAGGTTCACCCCTCCACTTT. Filled out from reference TRBV28 and TRBJ1-6, the complete variable domain reads DVKVTQSSRYLVKRTGEKVFLECVQDMDHENMFWYRQDPGLGLRLIYFSYDVKMKEKGDIPEGYSVSREKKERFSLILESASTNQTSMYLCASRTGSLLGSPLHFGNGTRLTVT.

The rearrangement uses TRBV5-4 and TRBJ1-6; 9 bases are shared with TRBD1. V lost 3 bases and J lost 10; bases outside the gene matches: 2. The CDR3 extends over 13 amino acids. Germline assignment: CDR1 SGHNT and CDR2 YYREEE (reference sequence). The chain's CDR3 is CASSWGTGSPLHF. The CDR3 DNA follows: TGTGCCAGCAGCTGGGGGACAGGGTCACCCCTCCACTTT. Full variable domain (rest looked up from reference TRBV5-4 and TRBJ1-6): ETGVTQSPTHLIKTRGQQVTLRCSSQSGHNTVSWYQQALGQGPQFIFQYYREEENGRGNFPPRFSGLQFPNYSSELNVNALELDDSALYLCASSWGTGSPLHFGNGTRLTVT.

The chain couples TRBV7-2 to TRBJ1-1; D unclear. The CDR3 is 14 residues long. Germline CDR1 SGHTA, CDR2 FQGNSA. V lost 3 bases to trimming and J lost 0 bases, with 8 bases between them. The DNA for the CDR3 is TGTGCCAGCAGCTTCCTTCAGGTGAACACTGAAGCTTTCTTT. Translation gives CASSFLQVNTEAFF.

The chain links TRBV28 to TRBJ2-7; maybe TRBD2 (6 bases). Germline CDR1 is MDHEN and CDR2 is SYDVKM. V dropped 5 bases and J dropped 3 bases, with 14 bases sitting between them. The CDR3 has 14 amino acids. The CDR3 here is CASSTRGILYEQYV. The CDR3 DNA sequence: TGTGCCAGCAGTACCCGGGGGATCCTCTACGAGCAGTACGTC.